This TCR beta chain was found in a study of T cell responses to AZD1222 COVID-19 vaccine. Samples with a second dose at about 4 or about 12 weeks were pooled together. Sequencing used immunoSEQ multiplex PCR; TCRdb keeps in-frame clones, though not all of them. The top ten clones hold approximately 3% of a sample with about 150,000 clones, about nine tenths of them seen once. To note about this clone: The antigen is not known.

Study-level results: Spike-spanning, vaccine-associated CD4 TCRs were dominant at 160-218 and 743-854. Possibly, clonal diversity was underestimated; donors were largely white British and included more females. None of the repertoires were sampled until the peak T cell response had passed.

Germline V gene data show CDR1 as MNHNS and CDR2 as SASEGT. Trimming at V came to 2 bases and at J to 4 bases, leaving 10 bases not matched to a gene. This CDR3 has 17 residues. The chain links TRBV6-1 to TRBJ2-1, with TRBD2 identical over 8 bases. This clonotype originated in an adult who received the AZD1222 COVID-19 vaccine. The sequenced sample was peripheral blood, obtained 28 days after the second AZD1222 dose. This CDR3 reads CASSELGGTRGYNEQFF. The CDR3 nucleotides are TGTGCCAGCAGTGAATTGGGGGGGACTAGGGGATACAATGAGCAGTTCTTC.